This T cell receptor beta chain was recorded in a study of blood T cells in healthy people across ages. Findings and limits, study-wide: TCR beta diversity tracked closely with naive T cell percentage. Diversity was higher, and naive CD4+ cells more numerous, in long-lived donors than in aged donors.

Healthy Russian Caucasian donors spanned ages about 6 to 95 years. At least 7 million PBMCs were isolated per sample. About this clonotype: Its antigen is unknown.

PCR was performed a second time for about 6 to 12 cycles using a sample-barcoded 5' primer and a J-beta primer mix. TCRdb itself ran the 5' RACE reads through MiXCR, one entry per CDR3 protein. The sample consists of around 690,000 distinct CDR3 sequences, roughly 50% of them appearing once. Material for sequencing was blood. The clonotype originates from a man in his sixties in good health.

The CDR3 nucleotides read TGCAGCGCAGGACAGGGCCCTAGCACAGATACGCAGTATTTT. As protein: CSAGQGPSTDTQYF. The chain is built from TRBV29-1 and TRBJ2-3; 8 nucleotides line up with TRBD1. Germline CDR1 SQVTM, CDR2 ANQGSEA. V trimming: 7 bases; J trimming: 0 bases; junction bases outside the gene matches: 6. This CDR3 comprises 14 residues.